The 16 T cell receptor beta chains reported below all come from one sample, sequenced in a study of blood T cell repertoires in COVID-19. The data were produced by immunoSEQ multiplex PCR, yet TCRdb's version contains in-frame clones alone and is incomplete. The top ten hold around 7% of the sample, which has approximately 390,000 clones, nearly 90% seen once. Sequencing used peripheral blood. The receptors derive from a man aged 18 to 30 with active or convalescent COVID-19.

This chain uses TRBV28 with TRBJ2-5; a weak D match, TRBD1 (6 bases). Germline V gene lookup returns CDR1 MDHEN and CDR2 SYDVKM. V was cut by 6 bases and J by 5 bases, with 22 bases left in between. The CDR3 extends over 16 amino acids. The CDR3 loop reads CASSLTQGLTTETQYF. The CDR3 nucleotides are TGTGCCAGCAGCCTAACACAGGGTTTAACTACGGAGACCCAGTACTTC.

This chain uses TRBV6-5 with TRBJ1-1; 10 nucleotides align to TRBD1. This CDR3 is built from 14 residues. The germline gives CDR1 MNHEY, CDR2 SVGAGI. V was pared by 7 bases and J by 7 bases, with 9 bases of the junction left unmatched. DNA of the CDR3: TGTGCCAGCATCTCGCCGGGACAGGGGTTTGAAGCTTTCTTT. Encoded protein: CASISPGQGFEAFF.

The V call is TRBV7-2, the J call TRBJ1-2; D perhaps matches TRBD1 (6 bases). The CDR3 covers 15 residues. V gave up 4 bases and J gave up 4 bases, with 16 bases separating them. The germline V gene encodes CDR1 SGHTA and CDR2 FQGNSA. CDR3 sequence (DNA): TGTGCCAGCAGCTCCTACAAGACAGGAGGCTATGGCTACACCTTC. It encodes CASSSYKTGGYGYTF.

This chain links TRBV11-2 with TRBJ2-3, with D possibly TRBD2 on 5 matching bases. Germline lookup yields CDR1 SGHAT and CDR2 FQNNGV. V lost 5 bases to trimming and J lost 3 bases, with 15 bases between them. The CDR3 has 15 amino acids. CDR3 in DNA: TGTGCCAGCAGCCCCCCAGTGGAGGCGACAGATACGCAGTATTTT. Its translation: CASSPPVEATDTQYF.

The chain couples TRBV10-3 to TRBJ1-3, with D possibly being TRBD1 (5 bases). The CDR3 contains 14 residues. V shed 6 bases and J shed 2 bases, with 11 bases lying between them. Germline CDR1 reads ENHRY; CDR2 reads SYGVKD. The CDR3 bases are TGTGCCATCAGCGGGGGGTCTCCTGGAAACACCATATATTTT. Residues: CAISGGSPGNTIYF.

The chain combines TRBV10-1 with TRBJ1-3, with a weak D call TRBD1 (5 bases). From germline, CDR1 is WNHNN and CDR2 SYGVQD (reference sequence). V lost 11 bases and J 6 bases, leaving 14 bases between the germline ends. The CDR3 has 12 residues. The CDR3 loop reads CARWNRLNTIYF. CDR3 DNA sequence: TGCGCCCGCTGGAACAGGCTAAACACCATATATTTT.

The J gene is TRBJ2-7, the V gene TRBV30, with unresolved D. There are 11 residues in the CDR3. V was clipped by 2 bases and J by 4 bases, with 6 bases between them. CDR1 and CDR2 from the germline V gene are GTSNPN and SVGIG (reference sequence). CDR3 protein: CAWSRAYEQYF. CDR3 nucleotide sequence: TGTGCCTGGAGTCGAGCGTACGAGCAGTACTTC.

CDR3 sequence: CASKMTSGSSYEQYF. CDR3 DNA: TGTGCCAGCAAAATGACTAGCGGGAGTTCCTACGAGCAGTACTTC. V and J are TRBV27 and TRBJ2-7, with 12 bases that match TRBD2. CDR1 and CDR2 from the germline V gene are MNHEY and SMNVEV (reference sequence). This CDR3 contains 15 residues. V trimming: 7 bases; J trimming: 1 base; junction bases outside the gene matches: 5.

V and J are TRBV7-8 and TRBJ2-5; D might be TRBD2 (6 bases). The V gene lost 1 base and the J gene lost 5 bases, with 20 bases spanning the gap. The CDR3 contains 17 residues. Germline CDR1 is SGHVS and CDR2 is FQNEAQ. CDR3 protein: CASSLDQAGTFQETQYF. The CDR3 DNA follows: TGTGCCAGCAGCTTAGACCAGGCGGGAACGTTCCAGGAGACCCAGTACTTC.

This chain connects TRBV4-3 to TRBJ2-1, with no clear D. CDR1 is LGHNA and CDR2 is YSLEER in the germline V gene. V was shortened by 1 base and J by 0 bases, with 7 bases between the two germline ends. The CDR3 spans 15 residues. As DNA, the CDR3 is TGCGCCAGCAGCCAAGCCGGTGGCTCCTACAATGAGCAGTTCTTC. It yields the protein CASSQAGGSYNEQFF.

This sequence joins TRBV19 and TRBJ1-6; D perhaps matches TRBD1 (5 bases). CDR1 LNHDA and CDR2 SQIVND come from the germline V gene (reference sequence). V gave up 4 bases and J gave up 13 bases, with 14 bases separating them. CDR3 length: 13 residues. The CDR3 loop is CASSTDRTGPLHF. For the CDR3, the DNA is TGTGCCAGTAGTACTGACAGAACGGGCCCCCTCCACTTT.

The chain joins TRBV18 to TRBJ1-2, with a weak D call TRBD1 (6 bases). This CDR3 contains 16 residues. Between the trimmed V and J ends, which lost 4 bases and 5 bases, there was a span of 20 bases. Germline V gene lookup returns CDR1 KGHSH and CDR2 LQKENI. The CDR3 DNA reads as TGTGCCAGCTCACGAAATCAGGGGTCATCGGGTTATGGCTACACCTTC. It translates to CASSRNQGSSGYGYTF.

The chain carries TRBV2 and TRBJ2-1; D is ambiguous. Germline V gives CDR1 SNHLY, CDR2 FYNNEI. The V gene lost 7 bases and the J gene lost 0 bases, with 13 bases spanning the gap. The CDR3 is made up of 15 amino acids. The CDR3 spells CASKVVTSSYNEQFF. The CDR3 DNA sequence: TGTGCCAGCAAAGTAGTCACGAGCTCCTACAATGAGCAGTTCTTC.

The chain joins TRBV12-3 or TRBV12-4 to TRBJ1-6; possible D gene TRBD1, 6 bases. Trimming left V 6 bases short and J 11 bases short, with 14 bases between. This CDR3 is 13 amino acids long. The CDR3 loop is CASSTQGIAPLHF. In DNA, the CDR3 is TGTGCCAGCAGCACGCAGGGGATAGCACCCCTCCACTTT.

The chain links TRBV3-1 (or the pseudogene TRBV3-2) to TRBJ1-5; TRBD1 is a possible D gene (5 bases). The CDR3 runs to 17 residues. Germline CDR1 reads LGHDT; CDR2 reads YNNKEL (reference sequence). V was pared by 7 bases and J by 7 bases, with 26 bases between. CDR3 coding DNA: TGTGCCAGCAATGGCCCCCCCAGGGCGCATAGGAACCAGCCCCAGCATTTT. This encodes CASNGPPRAHRNQPQHF.

This clone was counted a single time. The chain recombines TRBV4-2 with TRBJ1-2; 11 bases line up with TRBD1. With 10 bases clipped from V and 7 bases from J, the junction kept 11 bases outside the gene matches. Germline V gene lookup returns CDR1 LGHNA and CDR2 YNFKEQ. The CDR3 contains 14 residues. DNA of the CDR3: TGTGCCACCCGGGGGGACAGGGGGTTATCTGGCTACACCTTC. Amino acid sequence: CATRGDRGLSGYTF.